The 16 T cell receptor beta chains presented below share a single source sample, sequenced in a study of blood T cell repertoires in COVID-19. TCRdb keeps only in-frame clones here, not all; method: immunoSEQ multiplex PCR. The sample lists around 70,000 clones, more than 90% occurring once. The source material was peripheral blood. The receptors come from a man aged 50-59 years with acute or convalescent COVID-19.

This chain uses TRBV18 with TRBJ2-7; tentative D call: TRBD2 (6 bases). The CDR3 is made up of 13 amino acids. Deletions cut 3 bases from V and 2 bases from J, with 8 bases between. CDR1 is KGHSH and CDR2 is LQKENI in the germline V gene. In DNA, the CDR3 is TGTGCCAGCTCACCGGGGGGAACCTACGAGCAGTACGTC. Its translation: CASSPGGTYEQYV.

The J gene is TRBJ1-2, the V gene TRBV6-5; D is uncertain. Trimming took 6 bases from V and 4 from J, leaving 18 bases between them. This CDR3 is 15 amino acids long. Germline values: CDR1 MNHEY, CDR2 SVGAGI. The CDR3 is CASSDALQSTYGYTF. In DNA form, the CDR3 reads TGTGCCAGCAGCGATGCTTTACAGAGTACCTATGGCTACACCTTC.

This sequence joins TRBV5-1 and TRBJ1-4, with 7 bases fitting TRBD1. The CDR3 consists of 16 residues. Germline V gene data show CDR1 as SGHRS and CDR2 as YFSETQ. V lost 0 bases and J lost 11; bases outside the gene matches: 13. The CDR3 coding sequence is TGCGCCAGCAGCTTGGAAACAGGGGCCGCTGGTTTGAAACTGTTTTTT. It is translated as CASSLETGAAGLKLFF.

The rearrangement uses TRBV2 and TRBJ2-7, with TRBD1 matching over 9 bases. The CDR3 has 13 residues. CDR1 and CDR2 (germline): SNHLY, FYNNEI. The J segment lost 3 bases and the V segment lost 8 bases, leaving 5 bases of the junction unmatched. The CDR3 nucleotides read TGTGCCAGCGCCGGACAGGGGATCTACGAGCAGTACGTC. Protein sequence: CASAGQGIYEQYV.

As to this clone: The junction shows a germline mismatch at one end, possibly a read error. The chain has TRBV27 and TRBJ2-3, with TRBD2 matching 11 bases. CDR3 length: 16 residues. CDR1 and CDR2 (germline): MNHEY, SMNVEV (reference sequence). The CDR3 is CASSPGTSGYTNTQYF. CDR3 DNA sequence: TGTGCCAGCAGTCCCGGGACTAGCGGTTACACAAATACGCAGTATTTT.

A single count supports this clone. V and J are TRBV10-3 and TRBJ1-4; perhaps TRBD1 as D (5 bases). V lost 6 bases and J 4 bases, leaving 12 bases between the germline ends. The CDR3 covers 14 residues. CDR1 and CDR2 from the germline V gene are ENHRY and SYGVKD. Here the CDR3 reads CAIRGGASNEKLFF. The CDR3 coding sequence is TGTGCCATCAGGGGGGGTGCGAGTAATGAAAAACTGTTTTTT.

V gene TRBV10-2 combines with J gene TRBJ1-2; 7 bases agree with TRBD1. V was clipped by 3 bases and J by 0 bases; unmatched bases: 19. This CDR3 contains 20 residues. Germline-derived CDR1 and CDR2 are WSHSY and SAAADI. Written as DNA, the CDR3 is TGCGCCAGCAGTGACCCGACAGGGAGGCTTGGGGTCGGTGCTAACTATGGCTACACCTTC. It encodes CASSDPTGRLGVGANYGYTF.

The gene calls are TRBV9 and TRBJ2-7; D perhaps matches TRBD2 (5 bases). CDR1 is SGDLS, CDR2 YYNGEE, per germline. Trimming stripped 4 bases from V and 2 bases from J, with 16 bases between. CDR3 length equals 15 residues. The CDR3 spells CASSSHEGIPYEQYV. The CDR3, as DNA: TGTGCCAGCAGCTCCCACGAGGGTATCCCCTACGAGCAGTACGTC.

The rearrangement joins TRBV14 to TRBJ1-4, with 7 nucleotides matching TRBD1. Trimming at V came to 3 bases and at J to 4 bases, leaving 5 bases not matched to a gene. Germline V gene data show CDR1 as SGHDN and CDR2 as FVKESK. This CDR3 is 15 amino acids long. The CDR3 reads CASSQTGQINEKLFF. The CDR3 DNA reads TGTGCCAGCAGCCAGACAGGGCAGATTAATGAAAAACTGTTTTTT.

The J gene is TRBJ2-5, the V gene TRBV7-3, with D maybe TRBD2 (6 bases). There are 14 residues in the CDR3. The V gene's germline CDR1 is SGHTA and CDR2 FQGTGA. Trimming pared 5 bases from V and 5 bases from J, leaving 15 bases between. The CDR3 DNA follows: TGTGCCAGCAGCAGGTTGGGGGGAGGCGAGACCCAGTACTTC. Translation gives CASSRLGGGETQYF. Looking up the rest from reference TRBV7-3 and TRBJ2-5 gives the full variable domain: GAGVSQTPSNKVTEKGKYVELRCDPISGHTALYWYRQSLGQGPEFLIYFQGTGAADDSGLPNDRFFAVRPEGSVSTLKIQRTERGDSAVYLCASSRLGGGETQYFGPGTRLLVL.

The CDR3 protein is CASRGTAFYEQYF. In DNA form, the CDR3 reads TGTGCCAGCAGGGGGACAGCCTTCTACGAGCAGTACTTC. This chain connects TRBV28 to TRBJ2-7; 7 nucleotides match TRBD1. V was clipped by 6 bases and J by 3 bases; unmatched bases: 5. The CDR3 has 13 residues. Germline-derived CDR1 and CDR2 are MDHEN and SYDVKM.

J is TRBJ2-2 and V is TRBV10-3; 8 bases are a match to TRBD1. V dropped 4 bases and J dropped 11; count of bases not matched to a gene: 9. Germline V gene lookup returns CDR1 ENHRY and CDR2 SYGVKD. CDR3 length equals 14 residues. The CDR3 sequence is CAISGPDRGGELFF. CDR3 nucleotide sequence: TGTGCCATCAGTGGCCCTGACAGGGGAGGTGAGCTGTTTTTT.

This sequence joins TRBV4-1 and TRBJ2-5; a weak D match, TRBD1 (5 bases). V shed 0 bases and J shed 2 bases, with 7 bases lying between them. The CDR3 is 14 residues long. Germline CDR1 reads MGHRA; CDR2 reads YSYEKL. CDR3 DNA: TGCGCCAGCAGCCAAGATAAGGGGCAAGAGACCCAGTACTTC. This sequence encodes CASSQDKGQETQYF.

The chain joins TRBV6-6 to TRBJ1-2, with D possibly matching TRBD1 (6 bases). This CDR3 is built from 14 residues. The germline V gene has CDR1 MNHNY and CDR2 SVGAGI (reference sequence). The V end was cut by 6 bases, the J end by 6 bases, with 17 bases between. CDR3 sequence (DNA): TGTGCCAGCAGCCAACCCTGGACAGCTAATGGCTACACCTTC. Its translation is CASSQPWTANGYTF.

The chain combines TRBV11-1 with TRBJ2-1; D is possibly TRBD1 (5 bases). This CDR3 is built from 13 residues. Germline V gene data show CDR1 as SGHAT and CDR2 as FQDESV (reference sequence). Between the trimmed V and J ends, which lost 3 bases and 5 bases, there was a span of 8 bases. CDR3: CASSFRQNNEQFF. The CDR3 region has the DNA TGTGCCAGCAGCTTCAGACAGAACAATGAGCAGTTCTTC.

The gene calls are TRBV3-1 (or the pseudogene TRBV3-2) and TRBJ1-1, with 8 bases that match TRBD1. V was pared by 6 bases and J by 1 base, with 10 bases of the junction left unmatched. The CDR3 contains 16 residues. Germline CDR1 and CDR2: LGHDT and YNNKEL (reference sequence). In DNA form, the CDR3 reads TGTGCCAGCAGGACCGGACAGGGATGGGGGAACACTGAAGCTTTCTTT. This codes for CASRTGQGWGNTEAFF.